This TCR beta chain was captured by sequencing in a study of T cell responses to AZD1222 COVID-19 vaccine. The overall study: Pooling covered second doses at about 4 or about 12 weeks.

In the case of this clone: Its antigen remains unidentified.

Study findings and constraints: Spike as a whole was targeted by vaccine-associated CD4 TCRs, dominant at 160-218 and 743-854. Donors skewed white British and female; clonal diversity was possibly underestimated.

This CDR3 comprises 14 residues. Germline CDR1 is KGHSH and CDR2 is LQKENI. V lost 2 bases and J lost 10, with 15 bases in between. TCRdb keeps only in-frame clones here, not all; method: immunoSEQ multiplex PCR. The sample records about 180,000 clones, around 88% being singletons. Sequences were derived from peripheral blood, sampled on day 0 of AZD1222 vaccination. This TCR was sampled from an adult in good health. The chain carries TRBV18 and TRBJ2-1; D is perhaps TRBD2 (5 bases). CDR3 nucleotides: TGTGCCAGCTCACCAGGGGTAGAGGGATGGGAGCAGTTCTTC. It translates to CASSPGVEGWEQFF.